Shown below are 6 T cell receptor beta chains from a single sample sequenced in a study of blood T cells in healthy people across ages. Then a second PCR, running about 6 to 12 cycles, was carried out with a sample-barcoded 5' primer and a J-beta primer mix. Using its own MiXCR run on the 5' RACE reads, TCRdb lists one record per CDR3 protein. This table holds around 800,000 distinct CDR3 sequences, 25% to 30% found once. The same data also contributed to another study, on T cells of mothers and their children.

The sample was blood. These receptors all come from a boy younger than 18 in good health.

The V and J genes are TRBV7-9 and TRBJ2-5; D is perhaps TRBD1 or TRBD2 (5 bases each). Germline V gene data show CDR1 as SEHNR and CDR2 as FQNEAQ (reference sequence). The germline V and J ends were trimmed by 2 bases and 5 bases, with 18 bases remaining between them. This CDR3 is built from 16 residues. The CDR3 here is CASSLHPPRGQETQYF. The CDR3 nucleotides read TGTGCCAGCAGCTTACACCCCCCGAGGGGTCAGGAGACCCAGTACTTC.

This CDR3 reads CASSRWTGGEEGTQYF. Written as DNA, the CDR3 is TGCGCCAGCAGCCGCTGGACAGGGGGGGAAGAAGGGACCCAGTACTTC. This chain uses TRBV5-1 with TRBJ2-5; 10 nucleotides line up with TRBD1. The germline CDR1 and CDR2 sequences are SGHRS and YFSETQ. The J segment lost 7 bases and the V segment lost 4 bases, leaving 13 bases of the junction unmatched. The CDR3 has 16 residues.

The rearrangement uses TRBV6-5 and TRBJ1-1; D not certain. Germline V gene lookup returns CDR1 MNHEY and CDR2 SVGAGI. This CDR3 region has 15 residues. V lost 0 bases to trimming and J lost 7 bases, with 15 bases between them. The chain's CDR3 is CASSYSLWNPVEAFF. CDR3 coding DNA: TGTGCCAGCAGTTACTCCCTTTGGAACCCAGTTGAAGCTTTCTTT.

V usage is TRBV20-1 and J usage is TRBJ1-4; D perhaps matches TRBD1 (5 bases). Trimming took 3 bases from V and 8 from J, leaving 19 bases between them. This CDR3 has 15 amino acids. CDR1 and CDR2 from the germline V gene are DFQATT and SNEGSKA (reference sequence). The CDR3 DNA sequence: TGCAGTGCTAGCGGGCAGGGAGGTAGTCGAGAAAAACTGTTTTTT. Residues: CSASGQGGSREKLFF.

The V and J genes are TRBV7-9 and TRBJ1-1; TRBD1 might be the D (5 bases). Germline V gives CDR1 SEHNR, CDR2 FQNEAQ (reference sequence). This CDR3 is 16 amino acids long. Trimming stripped 0 bases from V and 8 bases from J, with 19 bases between. CDR3: CASSLALGGGVLEAFF. The CDR3 DNA sequence: TGTGCCAGCAGCTTAGCGCTCGGTGGGGGAGTACTCGAAGCTTTCTTT.

The chain combines TRBV29-1 with TRBJ2-2; 7 bases are a match to TRBD2. CDR3 length: 15 amino acids. Germline V gene data show CDR1 as SQVTM and CDR2 as ANQGSEA. The CDR3 coding sequence is TGCGGCAGGGCCCCGACTAGCCGAGACACCGGGGAGCTGTTTTTT. This gives the protein CGRAPTSRDTGELFF.